The 10 T cell receptor beta chains listed next were all sequenced from one sample in a study of T cells after yellow fever vaccination. From the 5' RACE reads, TCRdb called clonotypes with MiXCR, one entry per CDR3 protein. The data hold fewer than 450,000 distinct CDR3 sequences, with approximately 8% observed a single time. Here the sequenced sample was PBMCs, taken about 49 days after the first yellow fever vaccination. The receptors come from a man between 18 and 29 years old who received the YFV17D yellow fever vaccine.

The V and J genes are TRBV5-8 and TRBJ2-2; 7 nucleotides align to TRBD1. With V trimmed by 4 bases and J by 2 bases, 8 bases remained unmatched. Germline lookup yields CDR1 SGHTS and CDR2 YDEGEE. CDR3 length: 16 amino acids. DNA of the CDR3: TGTGCCAGCAGCGCCGGGACAGCCCTTAACACCGGGGAGCTGTTTTTT. Its protein product is CASSAGTALNTGELFF.

This clonotype was observed at least ten times. The chain links TRBV12-3 or TRBV12-4 to TRBJ2-7; tentative D call: TRBD2 (5 bases). The CDR3 is made up of 14 amino acids. Trimming cost V 6 bases and J 0 bases, with 12 bases left between them. The CDR3 DNA follows: TGTGCCAGCAGCCCCCGACTAAACTCCTACGAGCAGTACTTC. The encoded protein is CASSPRLNSYEQYF.

This clonotype was recorded at least ten times. The V call is TRBV6-5, the J call TRBJ1-1, with unresolved D. The V and J ends lost 0 bases and 0 bases respectively, with 11 bases between them. The CDR3 extends over 16 amino acids. Germline loops: CDR1 MNHEY, CDR2 SVGAGI. The CDR3 nucleotides are TGTGCCAGCAGTTACTCGTTCGACACTTTGAACACTGAAGCTTTCTTT. Protein product: CASSYSFDTLNTEAFF.

This clonotype has only a few counts. J is TRBJ1-6 and V is TRBV9; no clear D. Trimming left V 0 bases short and J 7 bases short, with 5 bases between. Germline CDR1 reads SGDLS; CDR2 reads YYNGEE. CDR3 length: 13 amino acids. CDR3 nucleotide sequence: TGTGCCAGCAGCGTAGCTACGAATTCACCCCTCCACTTT. Amino acids: CASSVATNSPLHF.

The chain joins TRBV3-1 to TRBJ2-2; 8 bases match TRBD2. J lost 0 bases, V lost 0 bases, and 6 bases had no gene match. Germline V lookup: CDR1 LGHDT, CDR2 YNNKEL (reference sequence). The CDR3 is 18 residues long. The CDR3 spells CASSQDWAGGSNTGELFF. For the CDR3, the DNA is TGTGCCAGCAGCCAAGATTGGGCGGGGGGCTCGAACACCGGGGAGCTGTTTTTT.

This clonotype was seen a handful of times. The J gene is TRBJ1-2, the V gene TRBV6-2 or TRBV6-3; the D gene is possibly TRBD1 (5 bases). Looked up from germline, CDR1 is MNHEY and CDR2 is SVGEGT. Trimming removed 6 bases at V and 8 bases at J, with 16 bases between. The CDR3 totals 13 residues. CDR3 nucleotide sequence: TGTGCCAGCAGCCGCTCAGGGCGCCGAGGCTACACCTTC. Amino acid sequence: CASSRSGRRGYTF.

This clonotype showed up many times. The chain is built from TRBV6-5 and TRBJ2-7; TRBD1 agrees at 8 bases. V was pared by 4 bases and J by 6 bases, with 11 bases of the junction left unmatched. The germline V gene has CDR1 MNHEY and CDR2 SVGAGI. The CDR3 is 15 amino acids. The CDR3 spells CASSFRATGGGEQYV. Written as DNA, the CDR3 is TGTGCCAGCAGTTTCCGAGCTACAGGGGGTGGCGAGCAGTACGTC.

The chain recombines TRBV4-1 with TRBJ2-5; 8 nucleotides align to TRBD2. Germline trimming cut 5 bases from V and 5 bases from J; bases unmatched to any gene: 1. The length of the CDR3 is 12 residues. CDR1 and CDR2 (germline): MGHRA, YSYEKL. The CDR3: CASSERGETQYF. The CDR3 DNA reads as TGCGCCAGCAGCGAGCGGGGGGAGACCCAGTACTTC.

This chain joins TRBV5-1 and TRBJ1-1; no clear D gene. The CDR3 contains 12 residues. Deletions cut 4 bases from V and 11 bases from J, with 15 bases between. CDR1 and CDR2 from the germline V gene are SGHRS and YFSETQ. The CDR3 protein is CASSPSGKGAFF. CDR3 sequence (DNA): TGCGCCAGCAGCCCAAGTGGAAAAGGGGCTTTCTTT.

This clonotype has just a few counts. The V call is TRBV5-5, the J call TRBJ2-5; D call uncertain. V was shortened by 1 base and J by 1 base, with 8 bases between the two germline ends. The CDR3 has 14 residues. Germline CDR1 is SGHKS and CDR2 is YYEKEE (reference sequence). CDR3 sequence: CASSLFVGQETQYF. In DNA form, the CDR3 reads TGTGCCAGCAGCTTGTTTGTCGGCCAAGAGACCCAGTACTTC.